This T cell receptor beta chain was sequenced during a study of technical replicates of blood from a handful of donors. Trimming left V 7 bases short and J 4 bases short, with 11 bases between. The V gene's germline CDR1 is DFQATT and CDR2 SNEGSKA (reference sequence). The CDR3 has 11 amino acids. Assay: immunoSEQ multiplex PCR; the TCRdb copy retains only in-frame clones and omits some. The profile shows about 97,000 clones, about 95% of them singletons. The V and J genes are TRBV20-1 and TRBJ2-7; possible D gene TRBD1, 5 bases. The sample consisted of T cells isolated from PBMCs. The receptor was derived from a human donor in good health. The CDR3 DNA reads TGCAGTGTGGAGAAGGGGTACGAGCAGTACTTC. It codes for CSVEKGYEQYF.